This TCR beta chain is from a study of low-dose radiotherapy and immunotherapy resistance in tumors. Study information: Given every two weeks, intravenous cyclophosphamide 200 mg/m2 preceded radiation and immunotherapy by one day. Once cycle 1 day 1 began, patients took oral aspirin 300 mg daily for four cycles.

TRAV and TRBV primers primed cDNA for both TCRalpha and TCRbeta. With a V-primer adapter and a constant-region primer, TCRs were amplified for roughly 20 PCR cycles. TCRdb ran MiXCR on the reads and lists one entry per CDR3 protein. The table has 100,000 or so distinct CDR3 sequences, 20% to 25% seen once. This clonotype was seen many times. Regarding time point: after trial treatment. The treatment is: LDRT plus nivolumab, ipilimumab, low-dose cyclophosphamide and aspirin (RACIN trial). Along with nivolumab and ipilimumab, donors received aspirin, low-dose cyclophosphamide and low-dose radiotherapy. Germline CDR1 reads SNHLY; CDR2 reads FYNNEI. Trimming cost V 7 bases and J 6 bases, with 16 bases left between them. The CDR3 extends over 14 amino acids.

This sequence originates from a male donor with prostate cancer. Material: PBMCs, obtained after low-dose radiotherapy plus immunotherapy. V gene TRBV2 combines with J gene TRBJ1-5, with D hard to call. CDR3: CASKMTGETQPQHF. In DNA, the CDR3 is TGTGCCAGCAAGATGACCGGGGAGACTCAGCCCCAGCATTTT.